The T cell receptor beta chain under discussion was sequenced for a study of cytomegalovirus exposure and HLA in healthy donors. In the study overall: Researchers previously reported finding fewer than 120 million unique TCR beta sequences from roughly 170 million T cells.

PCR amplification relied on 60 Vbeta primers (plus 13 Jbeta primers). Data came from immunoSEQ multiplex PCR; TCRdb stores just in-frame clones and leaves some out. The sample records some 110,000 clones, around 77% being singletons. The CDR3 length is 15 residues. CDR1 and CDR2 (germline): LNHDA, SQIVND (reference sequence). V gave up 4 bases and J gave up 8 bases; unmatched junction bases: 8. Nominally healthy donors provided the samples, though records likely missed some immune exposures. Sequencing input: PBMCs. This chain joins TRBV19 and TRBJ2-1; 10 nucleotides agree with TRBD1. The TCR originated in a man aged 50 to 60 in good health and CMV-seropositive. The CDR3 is CASSTSGTGVHEQFF. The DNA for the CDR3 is TGTGCCAGTAGTACCTCCGGGACAGGGGTCCATGAGCAGTTCTTC.